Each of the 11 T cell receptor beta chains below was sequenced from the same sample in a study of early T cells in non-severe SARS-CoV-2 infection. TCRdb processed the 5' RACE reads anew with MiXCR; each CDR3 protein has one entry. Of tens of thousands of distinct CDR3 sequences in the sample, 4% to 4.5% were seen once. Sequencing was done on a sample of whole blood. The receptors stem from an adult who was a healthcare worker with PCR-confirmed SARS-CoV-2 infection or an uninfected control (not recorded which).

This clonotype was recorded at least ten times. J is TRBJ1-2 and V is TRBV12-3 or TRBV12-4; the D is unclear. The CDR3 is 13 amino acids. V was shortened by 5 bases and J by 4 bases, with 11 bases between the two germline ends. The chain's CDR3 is CASSTAGGYGYTF. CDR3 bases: TGTGCCAGCAGTACGGCGGGTGGCTATGGCTACACCTTC.

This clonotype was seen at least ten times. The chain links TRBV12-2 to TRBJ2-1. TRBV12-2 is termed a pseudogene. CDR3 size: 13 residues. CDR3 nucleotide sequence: TGTGCAAGTCGCTTATCACGGGTGCATGAGCAGTTCTTC. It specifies CASRLSRVHEQFF.

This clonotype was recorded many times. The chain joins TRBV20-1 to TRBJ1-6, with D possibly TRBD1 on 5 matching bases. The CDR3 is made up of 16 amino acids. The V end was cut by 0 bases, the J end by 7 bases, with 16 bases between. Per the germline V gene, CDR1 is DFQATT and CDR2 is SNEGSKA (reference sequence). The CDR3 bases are TGCAGTGCTAGAGATTTTGGGGCGAGAACGAATTCACCCCTCCACTTT. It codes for CSARDFGARTNSPLHF.

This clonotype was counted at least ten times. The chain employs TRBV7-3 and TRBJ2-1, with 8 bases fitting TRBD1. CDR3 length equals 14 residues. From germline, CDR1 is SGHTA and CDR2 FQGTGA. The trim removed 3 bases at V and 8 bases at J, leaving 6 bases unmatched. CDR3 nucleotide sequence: TGTGCCAGCAGCTTCACAGGGGGAATGGATGAGCAGTTCTTC. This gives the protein CASSFTGGMDEQFF.

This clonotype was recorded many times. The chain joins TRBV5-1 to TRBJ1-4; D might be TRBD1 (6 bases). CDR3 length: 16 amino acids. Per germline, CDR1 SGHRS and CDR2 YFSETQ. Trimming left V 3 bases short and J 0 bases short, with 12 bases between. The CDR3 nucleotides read TGCGCCAGCAGCTCCGGACAGCATACAACTAATGAAAAACTGTTTTTT. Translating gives CASSSGQHTTNEKLFF.

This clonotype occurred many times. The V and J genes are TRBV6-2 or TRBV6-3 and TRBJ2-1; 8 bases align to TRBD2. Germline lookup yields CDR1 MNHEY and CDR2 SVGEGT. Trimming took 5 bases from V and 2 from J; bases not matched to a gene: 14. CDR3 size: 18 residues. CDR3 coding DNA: TGTGCCAGCAGTAAGGGCGGGGGGACCGCTTATACCTACAATGAGCAGTTCTTC. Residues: CASSKGGGTAYTYNEQFF.

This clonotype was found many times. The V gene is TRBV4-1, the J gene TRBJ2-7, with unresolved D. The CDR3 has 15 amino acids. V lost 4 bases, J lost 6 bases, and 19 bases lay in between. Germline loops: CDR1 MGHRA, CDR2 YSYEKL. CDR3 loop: CASSPTQNSHREQYF. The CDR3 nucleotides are TGCGCCAGCAGCCCGACGCAGAATTCTCATCGCGAGCAGTACTTC.

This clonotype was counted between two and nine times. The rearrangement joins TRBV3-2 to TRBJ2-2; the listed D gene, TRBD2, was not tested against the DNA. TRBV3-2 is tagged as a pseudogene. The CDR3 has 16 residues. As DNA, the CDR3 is TGTGCCAGCAGCCCGGGACTAGCGGGAGGTACCGGGGAGCTGTTTTTT. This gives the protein CASSPGLAGGTGELFF.

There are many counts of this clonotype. The CDR3 nucleotides read TGTGCCAGCAGCCTTCCGAGGGACAGGGCAGCGAACACCGGGGAGCTGTTTTTT. This translates into CASSLPRDRAANTGELFF. This chain joins TRBV9 and TRBJ2-2; 9 bases agree with TRBD1. V shed 4 bases, J shed 0 bases, and the junction held 10 bases outside the gene matches. The CDR3 runs to 18 residues. Germline V lookup: CDR1 SGDLS, CDR2 YYNGEE.

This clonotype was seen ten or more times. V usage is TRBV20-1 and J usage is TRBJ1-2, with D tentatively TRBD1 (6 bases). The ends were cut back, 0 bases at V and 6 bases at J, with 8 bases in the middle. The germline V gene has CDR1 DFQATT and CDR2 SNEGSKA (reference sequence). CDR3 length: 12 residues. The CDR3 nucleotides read TGCAGTGCTAGAGATCCAGGGGATGGCTACACCTTC. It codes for CSARDPGDGYTF.

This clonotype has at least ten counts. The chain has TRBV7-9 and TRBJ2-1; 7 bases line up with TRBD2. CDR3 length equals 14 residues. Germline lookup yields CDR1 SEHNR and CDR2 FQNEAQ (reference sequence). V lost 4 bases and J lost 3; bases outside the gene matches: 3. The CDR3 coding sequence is TGTGCCAGCAGCTCTGGCGGGAGCTACAATGAGCAGTTCTTC. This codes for CASSSGGSYNEQFF.